Shown below are 24 T cell receptor beta chains from a single sample sequenced in a study of CD8+ T cells in alopecia areata. RNA was extracted and reverse transcribed into cDNA as the sequencing template. The assay was immunoSEQ multiplex PCR, and TCRdb's table has in-frame clones only and misses some. The sample lists about 98,000 clones, roughly 42% occurring once. The specimen was CD4+ T cells sorted from blood. The receptors shown here come from a human donor with alopecia areata.

This clone showed up just a few times. The chain links TRBV29-1 to TRBJ2-7; D is uncertain. The CDR3 is 12 residues long. V lost 5 bases, J lost 4 bases, and 12 bases lay in between. Germline assignment: CDR1 SQVTM and CDR2 ANQGSEA. CDR3 sequence: CSVSSSWYEQYF. The CDR3 nucleotides read TGCAGCGTTTCCTCCTCTTGGTACGAGCAGTACTTC.

The genes are TRBV29-1 and TRBJ2-1, with TRBD2 as a possible D gene (6 bases). V lost 5 bases and J 9 bases, leaving 14 bases between the germline ends. Germline CDR1 and CDR2: SQVTM and ANQGSEA. CDR3 size: 12 residues. CDR3 loop: CSVQTRAGEQFF. The CDR3 region has the DNA TGCAGCGTTCAGACTAGGGCGGGTGAGCAGTTCTTC.

The chain links TRBV4-2 to TRBJ2-1; 8 bases fit TRBD2. Germline-derived CDR1 and CDR2 are LGHNA and YNFKEQ. The trim removed 1 base at V and 8 bases at J, leaving 4 bases unmatched. This CDR3 has 14 amino acids. CDR3: CASSQVGGADEQFF. The CDR3 bases are TGTGCCAGCAGCCAAGTCGGGGGGGCCGATGAGCAGTTCTTC.

This clone has a handful of counts. The J gene is TRBJ1-1, the V gene TRBV4-1; 8 nucleotides line up with TRBD1. The length of the CDR3 is 17 residues. Germline V gene sequence: CDR1 MGHRA, CDR2 YSYEKL. V shed 1 base, J shed 3 bases, and the junction held 10 bases outside the gene matches. CDR3: CASSQAERNRGDTEAFF. In DNA, the CDR3 is TGCGCCAGCAGCCAAGCGGAAAGAAACAGGGGGGACACTGAAGCTTTCTTT.

This clone was observed a handful of times. The rearrangement joins TRBV4-3 to TRBJ1-3; no firm D call. The CDR3 is 16 amino acids. The ends were cut back, 4 bases at V and 4 bases at J, with 17 bases in the middle. Germline V gene data show CDR1 as LGHNA and CDR2 as YSLEER. The CDR3 protein is CASSREMVGVGNTIYF. CDR3 nucleotide sequence: TGCGCCAGCAGCCGAGAGATGGTGGGCGTCGGAAACACCATATATTTT.

This clone was detected only a few times. CDR3 coding DNA: TGTGCCAGCAGTCTGTTTCAACAAAGGCAGTTCTTC. It encodes CASSLFQQRQFF. V and J are TRBV28 and TRBJ2-1, with D unclear. V lost 5 bases to trimming and J lost 12 bases, with 14 bases between them. This CDR3 comprises 12 residues. Germline V gene lookup returns CDR1 MDHEN and CDR2 SYDVKM.

This clone showed up just a few times. The chain carries TRBV29-1 and TRBJ2-2; the D gene is possibly TRBD2 (7 bases). With 5 bases removed from V and 6 bases from J, the gap between germline ends came to 16 bases. The CDR3 extends over 14 amino acids. Germline V gene sequence: CDR1 SQVTM, CDR2 ANQGSEA. This CDR3 is CSVSWTGGAGELFF. For the CDR3, the DNA is TGCAGCGTTTCCTGGACGGGGGGCGCCGGGGAGCTGTTTTTT.

This rearrangement joins TRBV18 to TRBJ2-5, with D hard to call. Between the trimmed V and J ends, which lost 2 bases and 6 bases, there was a span of 7 bases. This CDR3 contains 12 residues. Germline V gives CDR1 KGHSH, CDR2 LQKENI. CDR3 sequence: CASSPLSKTQYF. In DNA, the CDR3 is TGTGCCAGCTCACCATTAAGTAAGACCCAGTACTTC.

In the case of this clone: Other DNA sequences from this sample encode an identical CDR3 as well. CDR3 nucleotide sequence: TGCAGCGTTGTAATCGGGGGTTCCCAAGAGACCCAGTACTTC. Its protein is CSVVIGGSQETQYF. The V gene is TRBV29-1, the J gene TRBJ2-5; D possibly corresponds to TRBD2 (6 bases). CDR1 is SQVTM, CDR2 ANQGSEA, per germline. V lost 4 bases and J 1 base, leaving 13 bases between the germline ends. The CDR3 runs to 14 residues. Full variable domain (remainder filled in from reference TRBV29-1 and TRBJ2-5): SAVISQKPSRDICQRGTSLTIQCQVDSQVTMMFWYRQQPGQSLTLIATANQGSEATYESGFVIDKFPISRPNLTFSTLTVSNMSPEDSSIYLCSVVIGGSQETQYFGPGTRLLVL.

The rearrangement uses TRBV7-9 and TRBJ2-3; no clear D gene. CDR1 is SEHNR, CDR2 FQNEAQ, per germline (reference sequence). There are 14 residues in the CDR3. V was cut by 2 bases and J by 4 bases, with 10 bases left in between. CDR3 amino acids: CASSLRSGSDTQYF. CDR3 DNA: TGTGCCAGCAGCTTACGCTCAGGATCAGATACGCAGTATTTT.

This clone came up a few times. The rearrangement uses TRBV29-1 and TRBJ2-2; D is perhaps TRBD1 (6 bases). Deletions cut 7 bases from V and 5 bases from J, with 11 bases between. Looked up from germline, CDR1 is SQVTM and CDR2 is ANQGSEA. This CDR3 is 12 amino acids long. The CDR3 is CSAYRGTGELFF. In nucleotides, the CDR3 is TGCAGCGCCTATAGGGGGACCGGGGAGCTGTTTTTT.

This clone was found a few times. The gene calls are TRBV29-1 and TRBJ2-1; 10 nucleotides line up with TRBD2. Germline CDR1 SQVTM, CDR2 ANQGSEA. CDR3 length equals 14 residues. V was clipped by 3 bases and J by 4 bases; unmatched bases: 3. The CDR3 protein is CSVEGTSAYNEQFF. The CDR3 nucleotides are TGCAGCGTTGAGGGGACTAGCGCGTACAATGAGCAGTTCTTC.

Written as DNA, the CDR3 is TGTGCCAGCAGCTCACCAGGGGGGGAGACCCAGTACTTC. This sequence encodes CASSSPGGETQYF. V and J are TRBV11-2 and TRBJ2-5, with TRBD1 as a possible D gene (7 bases). V was pared by 4 bases and J by 5 bases, with 11 bases between. The V gene's germline CDR1 is SGHAT and CDR2 FQNNGV. This CDR3 has 13 amino acids.

The CDR3 nucleotides read TGTGCCTGGAGGAGTAGACAGGCGCAAGAGACCCAGTACTTC. Residues: CAWRSRQAQETQYF. The chain couples TRBV30 to TRBJ2-5; tentatively, D is TRBD1 (6 bases). The germline CDR1 and CDR2 sequences are GTSNPN and SVGIG (reference sequence). Trimming stripped 3 bases from V and 2 bases from J, with 13 bases between. The CDR3 runs 14 residues.

The chain recombines TRBV18 with TRBJ2-7; D not certain. This CDR3 has 13 amino acids. The V gene lost 3 bases and the J gene lost 3 bases, with 9 bases spanning the gap. Germline V gives CDR1 KGHSH, CDR2 LQKENI. The CDR3 loop reads CASSPGRSYEQYF. DNA of the CDR3: TGTGCCAGCTCACCCGGCAGGAGCTACGAGCAGTACTTC.

Here the CDR3 reads CASSLTANTEAFF. As DNA, the CDR3 is TGTGCCAGCAGCTTGACAGCGAACACTGAAGCTTTCTTT. The rearrangement joins TRBV7-9 to TRBJ1-1; D may be TRBD1 (5 bases). The CDR3 is made up of 13 amino acids. The germline V gene has CDR1 SEHNR and CDR2 FQNEAQ (reference sequence). V was cut by 3 bases and J by 1 base, with 6 bases left in between.

V is TRBV30 and J is TRBJ2-3; 10 nucleotides match TRBD2. CDR3 length: 15 residues. Per the germline V gene, CDR1 is GTSNPN and CDR2 is SVGIG (reference sequence). After removal of 5 bases from V and 8 bases from J, the junction contained 13 bases not matched to a gene. CDR3 loop: CAWGEASGGSGTQYF. In DNA, the CDR3 is TGTGCCTGGGGAGAAGCTAGCGGGGGTTCCGGTACGCAGTATTTT.

This chain joins TRBV5-1 and TRBJ2-5; a possible D gene is TRBD1 (6 bases). CDR3 size: 13 residues. The ends were cut back, 5 bases at V and 2 bases at J, with 10 bases in the middle. Germline CDR1 and CDR2: SGHRS and YFSETQ. The CDR3: CASRTDRQETQYF. The CDR3 bases are TGCGCCAGCAGAACGGACAGACAAGAGACCCAGTACTTC.

This clone was counted only a few times. V is TRBV7-9 and J is TRBJ2-7; 8 positions match TRBD2. Germline V gene lookup returns CDR1 SEHNR and CDR2 FQNEAQ (reference sequence). J was trimmed by 13 bases and V by 5 bases; bases with no gene match: 25. The CDR3 is 17 residues long. The CDR3 DNA sequence: TGTGCCAGCAGCCCCCGCCAGATTGGACTAGCAGCAAGACATGATTACTTC. This codes for CASSPRQIGLAARHDYF.

This chain connects TRBV27 to TRBJ2-7; 7 positions agree with TRBD1. The CDR3 runs to 16 residues. Germline values: CDR1 MNHEY, CDR2 SMNVEV (reference sequence). After removal of 2 bases from V and 0 bases from J, the junction contained 7 bases not matched to a gene. The CDR3 loop is CASSLRGQRSSYEQYF. CDR3 DNA sequence: TGTGCCAGCAGTTTACGGGGACAGCGGAGCTCCTACGAGCAGTACTTC.

The CDR3 region has the DNA TGCAGCGTGGGCCGACTAGCCCAGTACCAAGAGACCCAGTACTTC. It yields the protein CSVGRLAQYQETQYF. The chain couples TRBV29-1 to TRBJ2-5, with 7 bases fitting TRBD2. Losses at the gene ends were 6 bases for V and 0 bases for J; bases not matched to a gene: 10. Germline lookup yields CDR1 SQVTM and CDR2 ANQGSEA. The CDR3 is made up of 15 amino acids.

CDR3 sequence reads: CASSAETGVGEQFF. The CDR3 nucleotides read TGTGCCAGCAGCGCCGAGACAGGGGTCGGCGAGCAGTTCTTC. The chain uses TRBV5-6 and TRBJ2-1; 8 bases map to TRBD1. This CDR3 comprises 14 residues. Germline V gives CDR1 SGHDT, CDR2 YYEEEE. V gave up 4 bases and J gave up 10 bases; unmatched junction bases: 10.

The chain couples TRBV20-1 to TRBJ2-1; D not certain. Germline lookup yields CDR1 DFQATT and CDR2 SNEGSKA (reference sequence). Trimming cost V 0 bases and J 7 bases, with 4 bases left between them. The CDR3 is 11 amino acids. In nucleotides, the CDR3 is TGCAGTGCTAGAGAGAGGAATGAGCAGTTCTTC. Encoded protein: CSARERNEQFF.

This chain joins TRBV29-1 and TRBJ1-1; no reliable D call. Germline CDR1 and CDR2: SQVTM and ANQGSEA. This CDR3 comprises 13 residues. V was trimmed by 4 bases and J by 1 base, leaving 10 bases between them. CDR3 in DNA: TGCAGCGTTGGAGGGCACAGGAACACTGAAGCTTTCTTT. It is translated as CSVGGHRNTEAFF. Using reference TRBV29-1 and TRBJ1-1 for the parts outside the CDR3, the full variable domain is SAVISQKPSRDICQRGTSLTIQCQVDSQVTMMFWYRQQPGQSLTLIATANQGSEATYESGFVIDKFPISRPNLTFSTLTVSNMSPEDSSIYLCSVGGHRNTEAFFGQGTRLTVV.